This passage covers 8 T cell receptor beta chains from one sample sequenced in a study of blood T cell repertoires in COVID-19. Assay: immunoSEQ multiplex PCR; the TCRdb copy retains only in-frame clones and omits some. The table lists about 250,000 clones, around nine tenths of them singletons. The sample taken for sequencing was peripheral blood. These receptors came from a man aged 18 to 29 with active or convalescent COVID-19.

The chain recombines TRBV11-1 with TRBJ1-1; 8 bases align to TRBD1. V lost 1 base and J lost 5; bases outside the gene matches: 3. Germline V gene lookup returns CDR1 SGHAT and CDR2 FQDESV (reference sequence). The CDR3 is 14 residues long. The CDR3 is CASSLGRGLTEAFF. The CDR3 coding sequence is TGTGCCAGCAGCTTAGGCAGGGGGCTAACTGAAGCTTTCTTT.

V gene TRBV6-2 or TRBV6-3 combines with J gene TRBJ2-1; D not resolved. V was cut by 8 bases and J by 7 bases, with 12 bases left in between. This CDR3 comprises 12 residues. Germline CDR1 reads MNHEY; CDR2 reads SVGEGT. The chain's CDR3 is CASGRIRNEQFF. As DNA, the CDR3 is TGTGCCAGCGGCCGTATTCGGAATGAGCAGTTCTTC.

This chain links TRBV6-5 with TRBJ1-6, with a tentative D call TRBD1 (5 bases). Trimming left V 10 bases short and J 6 bases short, with 13 bases between. The CDR3 is made up of 13 amino acids. The germline V gene has CDR1 MNHEY and CDR2 SVGAGI. CDR3 sequence: CAITTGLNSPLHF. The CDR3 DNA follows: TGTGCCATAACGACGGGACTTAATTCACCCCTCCACTTT.

The J gene is TRBJ1-2, the V gene TRBV19; D is unresolved. Per germline, CDR1 LNHDA and CDR2 SQIVND (reference sequence). Trimming cost V 3 bases and J 2 bases, with 13 bases left between them. The CDR3 has 15 residues. CDR3 bases: TGTGCCAGTAGTATTCCTATGCGGCACAACTATGGCTACACCTTC. Its translation is CASSIPMRHNYGYTF.

This chain connects TRBV5-4 to TRBJ2-3; the match to TRBD2 covers 8 bases. The J segment lost 1 base and the V segment lost 0 bases, leaving 1 base of the junction unmatched. Germline V CDR1 and CDR2: SGHNT, YYREEE (reference sequence). CDR3 length: 15 amino acids. CDR3 sequence reads: CASSLALAGTDTQYF. The CDR3 DNA reads as TGTGCCAGCAGCTTGGCACTAGCGGGCACAGATACGCAGTATTTT.

The chain uses TRBV4-1 and TRBJ1-4; maybe TRBD1 (6 bases). CDR1 and CDR2 (germline): MGHRA, YSYEKL. The V end was cut by 0 bases, the J end by 7 bases, with 18 bases between. There are 17 residues in the CDR3. Here the CDR3 DNA reads TGCGCCAGCAGCCAAGATGCGGGTGGGGGGGCGCGTGAAAAACTGTTTTTT. This codes for CASSQDAGGGAREKLFF.

The chain combines TRBV7-2 with TRBJ1-2, with 8 bases fitting TRBD1. After removal of 1 base from V and 7 bases from J, the junction contained 2 bases not matched to a gene. The CDR3 contains 13 residues. Germline loops: CDR1 SGHTA, CDR2 FQGNSA. CDR3 in DNA: TGTGCCAGCAGCTTAGGCGGACAGGGTGGCTACACCTTC. It encodes CASSLGGQGGYTF.

J is TRBJ1-1 and V is TRBV29-1; 7 nucleotides agree with TRBD1. The germline V gene encodes CDR1 SQVTM and CDR2 ANQGSEA. CDR3 size: 15 residues. V lost 3 bases to trimming and J lost 3 bases; unmatched junction nucleotides: 10. In DNA, the CDR3 is TGCAGCGTTGATCCCCAATATCAGGGGGACACTGAAGCTTTCTTT. It yields the protein CSVDPQYQGDTEAFF. The full variable domain, its missing parts supplied by reference TRBV29-1 and TRBJ1-1, is SAVISQKPSRDICQRGTSLTIQCQVDSQVTMMFWYRQQPGQSLTLIATANQGSEATYESGFVIDKFPISRPNLTFSTLTVSNMSPEDSSIYLCSVDPQYQGDTEAFFGQGTRLTVV.